This TCR beta chain was identified in a study of PD-1 blockade in mismatch repair-deficient tumors. Note on this clone: Its antigen is unknown.

TCRdb's copy holds only in-frame clones and misses some; the assay was immunoSEQ multiplex PCR. The top ten clones hold roughly a tenth of a sample with around 10,000 clones, 80% to 95% of them seen once. V was shortened by 0 bases and J by 6 bases, with 12 bases between the two germline ends. This CDR3 contains 14 residues. Germline CDR1 and CDR2: SGHRS and YFSETQ. Study-wide results and caveats: Tumor-resident clones, often absent from pretreatment blood, expanded after pembrolizumab and then contracted.

This sample's time point: roughly 11-day in vitro stimulation with candidate neoantigen peptide 3. All patients were mismatch repair deficient, assessed by either PCR or immunohistochemistry. Each of about seven ELISpot-reactive candidate peptides was used for approximately eleven-day stimulation. An identically run culture lacking peptide was the fold-change baseline. The chain couples TRBV5-1 to TRBJ1-2, with unresolved D. This specimen was cells cultured in vitro, taken from a patient treated with pembrolizumab. The receptor was derived from an adult with mismatch repair-deficient cancer. CDR3 nucleotide sequence: TGCGCCAGCAGCTTGGATGAGGGAAGGGATGGCTACACCTTC. Residues: CASSLDEGRDGYTF.